The 25 T cell receptor beta chains below come from one sample, sequenced in a study of CD8 T cells in ankylosing spondylitis. Study-wide findings and caveats: Ankylosing spondylitis blood seemed to carry a telltale TCR beta motif made of fewer than ten highly homologous variants.

One entry per CDR3 protein, called by TCRdb with MiXCR from the 5' RACE reads. This table has about 750,000 distinct CDR3 sequences, around 20% appearing once. Their target antigens are unknown. The sequenced sample was blood, either unsorted or a sorted T cell fraction (not recorded which). The receptor set was obtained from a male donor with ankylosing spondylitis.

This clonotype was seen more than once but under ten times. The chain combines TRBV20-1 with TRBJ2-1; D is possibly TRBD2 (6 bases). The germline V and J ends were trimmed by 6 bases and 3 bases, with 27 bases remaining between them. The CDR3 is 18 residues long. CDR1 DFQATT and CDR2 SNEGSKA come from the germline V gene (reference sequence). CDR3 region: CSASPRRGGASNYNEQFF. The DNA of the CDR3 is TGCAGTGCAAGTCCGAGGCGGGGCGGGGCCTCCAACTACAATGAGCAGTTCTTC.

This clonotype was detected only once. The CDR3 here is CSASPGGGRSYEQYF. The DNA of the CDR3 is TGCAGTGCTAGTCCTGGCGGGGGCCGTAGCTACGAGCAGTACTTC. The rearrangement links TRBV20-1 to TRBJ2-7; maybe TRBD2 (7 bases). The CDR3 has 15 residues. Germline lookup yields CDR1 DFQATT and CDR2 SNEGSKA (reference sequence). V was pared by 3 bases and J by 3 bases, with 18 bases between.

The chain has TRBV29-1 and TRBJ2-5; 10 bases match TRBD1. Unmatched junction bases numbered 13, after V lost 7 bases and J lost 5 bases. Germline V CDR1 and CDR2: SQVTM, ANQGSEA. The CDR3 contains 15 residues. The CDR3 nucleotides are TGCAGCGGGATCCCGGGACAGGGGTTTTCGGAGACCCAGTACTTC. Translated, it gives CSGIPGQGFSETQYF.

V usage is TRBV14 and J usage is TRBJ2-7, with a tentative D call TRBD2 (7 bases). V lost 0 bases to trimming and J lost 2 bases, with 14 bases between them. Germline-derived CDR1 and CDR2 are SGHDN and FVKESK. There are 16 residues in the CDR3. CDR3 in DNA: TGTGCCAGCAGCCAAGATGGGCGGGGGCCCCCCTACGAGCAGTACTTC. Its translation is CASSQDGRGPPYEQYF.

This chain joins TRBV5-1 and TRBJ2-1, with 11 positions matching TRBD2. Germline CDR1 and CDR2: SGHRS and YFSETQ. The CDR3 contains 15 residues. With 5 bases clipped from V and 6 bases from J, the junction kept 7 bases outside the gene matches. The CDR3: CASSLTSGSPNEQFF. CDR3 nucleotide sequence: TGCGCCAGCAGTTTAACTAGCGGGAGCCCCAATGAGCAGTTCTTC.

Of note for this clonotype: At one end the junction does not follow the germline gene, possibly because of a read error. This chain joins TRBV5-1 and TRBJ1-6, with D tentatively TRBD1 (5 bases). The CDR3 is 15 amino acids. Germline V gives CDR1 SGHRS, CDR2 YFSETQ. CDR3 coding DNA: TGCGCCAGCAGCTTGGAATCCGGGGGAAATTCACCCCTCAACTTT. Its translation: CASSLESGGNSPLNF. The entire variable domain, with the rest obtained from reference TRBV5-1 and TRBJ1-6, is as follows: KAGVTQTPRYLIKTRGQQVTLSCSPISGHRSVSWYQQTPGQGLQFLFEYFSETQRNKGNFPGRFSGRQFSNSRSEMNVSTLELGDSALYLCASSLESGGNSPLNFGNGTRLTVT.

V is TRBV29-1 and J is TRBJ2-7; D is ambiguous. Trimming removed 3 bases at V and 7 bases at J, with 10 bases between. Per germline, CDR1 SQVTM and CDR2 ANQGSEA. This CDR3 contains 11 residues. CDR3 in amino acids: CSVDCPWEQYF. DNA of the CDR3: TGCAGCGTTGATTGCCCGTGGGAGCAGTACTTC.

This clonotype has more than one count but fewer than ten. A read error may produce the germline difference seen at one junction end. The V and J genes are TRBV12-3 or TRBV12-4 and TRBJ2-3, with D possibly TRBD2 on 5 matching bases. The CDR3 sequence is 12 residues long. Here the CDR3 DNA reads TGTGCCAGCACTTTACGGGGAGATACGCAGTATTTT. This encodes CASTLRGDTQYF.

This chain links TRBV12-3 or TRBV12-4 with TRBJ2-7; 13 nucleotides align to TRBD2. The CDR3 runs to 17 residues. J lost 3 bases, V lost 0 bases, and 5 bases had no gene match. CDR3 loop: CASSLASGTSGVYEQYF. The CDR3 bases are TGTGCCAGCAGTTTAGCGTCCGGGACTAGCGGGGTCTACGAGCAGTACTTC.

This clonotype came up a few times. The chain couples TRBV15 to TRBJ2-3; D is unclear. This CDR3 contains 15 residues. The germline V and J ends were trimmed by 0 bases and 3 bases, with 10 bases remaining between them. Germline V lookup: CDR1 LNHNV, CDR2 YYDKDF (reference sequence). CDR3 DNA sequence: TGTGCCACCAGCAGAGATGCTGGAGCTACAGATACGCAGTATTTT. Its protein product is CATSRDAGATDTQYF.

V is TRBV20-1 and J is TRBJ2-7; TRBD2 matches at 8 bases. V shed 3 bases and J 3 bases; nucleotides not matched to a gene: 1. Germline CDR1 reads DFQATT; CDR2 reads SNEGSKA (reference sequence). The CDR3 is 12 residues long. In nucleotides, the CDR3 is TGCAGTGCTAGTAGCGGGGTCTACGAGCAGTACTTC. Encoded protein: CSASSGVYEQYF.

In its sample, this clonotype was seen many times. The chain links TRBV27 to TRBJ1-1, with 7 bases that match TRBD1. The trim removed 3 bases at V and 6 bases at J, leaving 13 bases unmatched. The CDR3 contains 16 residues. Germline values: CDR1 MNHEY, CDR2 SMNVEV (reference sequence). CDR3 sequence reads: CASSFAWTGRGAEAFF. The CDR3 DNA is TGTGCCAGCAGTTTCGCATGGACAGGCCGTGGGGCTGAAGCTTTCTTT.

This clonotype came up many times. This chain links TRBV10-3 with TRBJ1-6; maybe TRBD1 (5 bases). Germline-derived CDR1 and CDR2 are ENHRY and SYGVKD. The length of the CDR3 is 16 residues. Trimming took 2 bases from V and 6 from J, leaving 14 bases between them. CDR3 loop: CAISELDPGTNSPLHF. CDR3 coding DNA: TGTGCCATCAGTGAGCTGGACCCTGGGACTAATTCACCCCTCCACTTT.

There are a few counts of this clonotype. The V call is TRBV3-1, the J call TRBJ2-7; 9 bases fit TRBD1. The CDR3 sequence is 15 residues long. V shed 1 base and J 2 bases; nucleotides not matched to a gene: 3. CDR1 LGHDT and CDR2 YNNKEL come from the germline V gene (reference sequence). Here the CDR3 reads CASSQGRTGAYEQYF. The DNA for the CDR3 is TGTGCCAGCAGCCAAGGGCGGACAGGGGCCTACGAGCAGTACTTC.

The chain joins TRBV5-1 to TRBJ2-1, with D perhaps matching TRBD1 (6 bases). Trimming took 2 bases from V and 4 from J, leaving 13 bases between them. Germline V gene sequence: CDR1 SGHRS, CDR2 YFSETQ. The CDR3 is 15 amino acids. CDR3 coding DNA: TGCGCCAGCAGCTTACTTTCGGACAGATACAATGAGCAGTTCTTC. Translating it yields CASSLLSDRYNEQFF.

V and J are TRBV9 and TRBJ2-7, with 12 nucleotides matching TRBD1. Germline trimming cut 4 bases from V and 0 bases from J; bases unmatched to any gene: 5. Germline loops: CDR1 SGDLS, CDR2 YYNGEE. This CDR3 comprises 16 residues. The chain's CDR3 is CASSTGTGGRSYEQYF. DNA for the CDR3: TGTGCCAGCAGCACCGGGACAGGGGGCCGCTCCTACGAGCAGTACTTC. Full variable domain (outside the CDR3, taken from reference TRBV9 and TRBJ2-7): DSGVTQTPKHLITATGQRVTLRCSPRSGDLSVYWYQQSLDQGLQFLIQYYNGEERAKGNILERFSAQQFPDLHSELNLSSLELGDSALYFCASSTGTGGRSYEQYFGPGTRLTVT.

This clonotype was seen just once. The chain employs TRBV19 and TRBJ1-1; D is undetermined. The CDR3 is made up of 15 amino acids. Germline assignment: CDR1 LNHDA and CDR2 SQIVND (reference sequence). Trimming removed 1 base at V and 3 bases at J, with 12 bases between. The CDR3 DNA follows: TGTGCCAGTAGTATAGCGGTCTCTACCTACACTGAAGCTTTCTTT. Amino acid sequence: CASSIAVSTYTEAFF.

This clonotype was counted a few times. The J gene is TRBJ2-7, the V gene TRBV28; TRBD2 matches at 7 bases. This CDR3 is built from 17 residues. V lost 2 bases, J lost 2 bases, and 12 bases stayed unmatched. Looked up from germline, CDR1 is MDHEN and CDR2 is SYDVKM. The CDR3 is CASSLGSGGSRTYEQYF. As DNA, the CDR3 is TGTGCCAGCAGTTTAGGGTCCGGCGGGAGCCGTACCTACGAGCAGTACTTC.

This clonotype appeared a few times. The rearrangement links TRBV20-1 to TRBJ2-4; 7 bases align to TRBD2. CDR1 is DFQATT and CDR2 is SNEGSKA in the germline V gene (reference sequence). CDR3 length: 17 residues. The trim removed 0 bases at V and 2 bases at J, leaving 10 bases unmatched. CDR3 region: CSARDLEAGDSKNIQYF. The CDR3 coding sequence is TGCAGTGCTAGAGATTTGGAGGCGGGAGATTCCAAAAACATTCAGTACTTC.

The CDR3: CSAPLYTNEQFF. The CDR3 DNA reads as TGCAGTGCCCCACTCTACACAAATGAGCAGTTCTTC. The V gene is TRBV20-1, the J gene TRBJ2-1; unclear D gene. The CDR3 runs 12 residues. V lost 6 bases, J lost 7 bases, and 13 bases lay in between. From germline, CDR1 is DFQATT and CDR2 SNEGSKA (reference sequence).

This clonotype was seen a few times. The V gene is TRBV4-1, the J gene TRBJ2-7; perhaps D is TRBD1 or TRBD2 (6 bases each). V lost 0 bases to trimming and J lost 4 bases, with 13 bases between them. The CDR3 is 15 amino acids. Germline-derived CDR1 and CDR2 are MGHRA and YSYEKL. CDR3 in amino acids: CASSQEDRSGYEQYF. The CDR3, as DNA: TGCGCCAGCAGCCAAGAAGACAGGAGCGGGTACGAGCAGTACTTC.

This clonotype was found a few times. V is TRBV29-1 and J is TRBJ2-1; tentative D call: TRBD1 (5 bases). The germline V and J ends were trimmed by 6 bases and 7 bases, with 22 bases remaining between them. This CDR3 has 15 amino acids. Per the germline V gene, CDR1 is SQVTM and CDR2 is ANQGSEA. DNA for the CDR3: TGCAGCGTCGAAAACCCTACAGGAGATTTGAATGAGCAGTTCTTC. Its protein is CSVENPTGDLNEQFF.

The rearrangement uses TRBV5-5 and TRBJ2-7, with a possible D match to TRBD2 (6 bases). The CDR3 extends over 14 amino acids. V gave up 6 bases and J gave up 3 bases, with 16 bases separating them. The germline V gene encodes CDR1 SGHKS and CDR2 YYEKEE (reference sequence). CDR3 nucleotides: TGTGCCAGCAAACAGGAGGAGGGATTCTACGAGCAGTACTTC. As protein: CASKQEEGFYEQYF.

This clonotype was observed a few times. V and J are TRBV7-3 and TRBJ2-2; unclear D gene. This CDR3 spans 15 amino acids. The germline V and J ends were trimmed by 0 bases and 1 base, with 6 bases remaining between them. Germline V gene data show CDR1 as SGHTA and CDR2 as FQGTGA. The CDR3 sequence: CASSLTAENTGELFF. CDR3 DNA: TGTGCCAGCAGCTTAACGGCGGAGAACACCGGGGAGCTGTTTTTT.

The chain employs TRBV3-1 and TRBJ2-7; D is possibly TRBD1 (5 bases). The germline V gene has CDR1 LGHDT and CDR2 YNNKEL (reference sequence). The CDR3 sequence is 13 residues long. The ends were cut back, 4 bases at V and 3 bases at J, with 10 bases in the middle. CDR3 coding DNA: TGTGCCAGCAGCCTGGACATTTTCTACGAGCAGTACTTC. Protein product: CASSLDIFYEQYF.